The clone carrying this T cell receptor (beta chain) was seen only a few times. From germline, CDR1 is SGHRS and CDR2 YFSETQ. V lost 3 bases and J lost 2; bases outside the gene matches: 7. There are 15 residues in the CDR3. As it was prepared, the TCRbeta library received unique molecular identifiers. TCRdb reprocessed the PCR reads with MiXCR, giving one entry per CDR3 protein. The sample lists around 380,000 distinct CDR3 sequences; about 11% were seen once. The entry originates in a study of T-cell reconstitution after alpha-beta-depleted transplantation in children. The TCR originated in a human donor who donated a stem cell graft to a child with acute myeloid leukemia. This chain links TRBV5-1 with TRBJ2-5, with 7 bases matching TRBD1. Sequencing used PBMCs from the stem cell graft donor, obtained from the stem cell graft. The CDR3 here is CASSWMGQQQETQYF. CDR3 nucleotide sequence: TGCGCCAGCAGCTGGATGGGACAGCAACAAGAGACCCAGTACTTC.